The 19 T cell receptor beta chains listed next were all sequenced from one sample in a study of regulatory T cells in long-lasting Graves disease. The time point: persistent/refractory GD, antithyroid drugs over 5 years with positive TRAb. With RNA extracted from PBMCs as input, the TCR library was made. Researchers made TCR beta libraries by using iRepertoire HTBI primers and running Arm-PCR on CDR3 regions. TCRdb called the multiplex PCR reads again in MiXCR, with one record for every CDR3 protein. The data show around 400,000 distinct CDR3 sequences, approximately 25% seen once. Sequenced material: peripheral blood mononuclear cells (PBMCs), taken when the disease was refractory, from a patient treated with antithyroid drugs. These receptors were taken from a woman between 35 and 50 years old with Graves disease.

Ten or more counts support this clonotype. The genes are TRBV28 and TRBJ1-1; D possibly corresponds to TRBD1 (6 bases). CDR3 size: 15 residues. Trimming stripped 1 base from V and 5 bases from J, with 14 bases between. The germline gives CDR1 MDHEN, CDR2 SYDVKM. CDR3 amino acids: CASSLFEGVRTEAFF. In nucleotides, the CDR3 is TGTGCCAGCAGTTTATTTGAGGGGGTAAGAACTGAAGCTTTCTTT.

The chain employs TRBV7-9 and TRBJ2-3; TRBD2 agrees at 7 bases. This CDR3 spans 16 amino acids. CDR1 is SEHNR, CDR2 FQNEAQ, per germline (reference sequence). V gave up 2 bases and J gave up 5 bases; unmatched junction bases: 10. CDR3 DNA sequence: TGTGCCAGCAGCTTAAGACTAGCTCGAACGGGAGATACGCAGTATTTT. Protein product: CASSLRLARTGDTQYF.

This clonotype showed up just a few times. The chain joins TRBV28 to TRBJ1-2; 8 bases map to TRBD1. The CDR3 covers 14 residues. Trimming took 6 bases from V and 3 from J; bases not matched to a gene: 6. From germline, CDR1 is MDHEN and CDR2 SYDVKM. For the CDR3, the DNA is TGTGCCAGCAGCCGGACAGGGATTGACTATGGCTACACCTTC. It translates to CASSRTGIDYGYTF.

The chain recombines TRBV5-1 with TRBJ2-7; possible D gene TRBD1, 7 bases. The CDR3 has 15 residues. V shed 3 bases and J shed 4 bases, with 17 bases lying between them. Germline CDR1 and CDR2: SGHRS and YFSETQ. CDR3 sequence: CASSWGDRNLYEQYF. CDR3 coding DNA: TGCGCCAGCAGCTGGGGGGACAGAAACCTTTACGAGCAGTACTTC.

To note about this clonotype: Likely a read error: the CDR3 ends without its conserved phenylalanine or tryptophan. The genes are TRBV28 and TRBJ1-5; D is unresolved. This CDR3 contains 14 residues. Germline CDR1 reads MDHEN; CDR2 reads SYDVKM. CDR3 residues: CASIEGYSNQPQHS. The CDR3 coding sequence is TGTGCTAGCATCGAGGGCTATAGCAATCAGCCCCAGCATTCT.

The V gene is TRBV7-9, the J gene TRBJ2-7; 9 bases map to TRBD1. CDR1 and CDR2 from the germline V gene are SEHNR and FQNEAQ (reference sequence). J gave up 5 bases and V 0 bases, and 5 bases lay outside the gene matches. The CDR3 is made up of 15 amino acids. The CDR3 DNA is TGTGCCAGCAGCTTAGCGGGACAGGGTAAAAACGAGCAGTACTTC. Translated: CASSLAGQGKNEQYF.

V and J are TRBV28 and TRBJ2-6; D may be TRBD1 (5 bases). The V and J ends lost 3 bases and 0 bases respectively, with 15 bases between them. The CDR3 totals 18 residues. CDR1 and CDR2 (germline): MDHEN, SYDVKM. The CDR3 DNA is TGTGCCAGCAGTTTGCGGCAGGGTGATGACTCTGGGGCCAACGTCCTGACTTTC. As protein: CASSLRQGDDSGANVLTF.

There are many counts of this clonotype. This chain joins TRBV2 and TRBJ1-6, with D possibly being TRBD1 (5 bases). The CDR3 is made up of 14 amino acids. Germline V lookup: CDR1 SNHLY, CDR2 FYNNEI. V was clipped by 8 bases and J by 7 bases, with 15 bases between them. Here the CDR3 DNA reads TGTGCCAGCGTTTCGGGGGGAGGGAATTCACCCCTCCACTTT. It yields the protein CASVSGGGNSPLHF.

V usage is TRBV2 and J usage is TRBJ1-1; perhaps TRBD1 as D (6 bases). The V gene lost 5 bases and the J gene lost 2 bases, with 9 bases spanning the gap. CDR1 is SNHLY, CDR2 FYNNEI, per germline. The length of the CDR3 is 13 residues. As DNA, the CDR3 is TGTGCCAGCAGTCCGGACAGCAACACTGAAGCTTTCTTT. Protein product: CASSPDSNTEAFF.

This clonotype showed up many times. This chain uses TRBV28 with TRBJ1-1, with D unclear. Germline values: CDR1 MDHEN, CDR2 SYDVKM. Trimming removed 7 bases from V and 0 bases from J, with 15 bases in between. The CDR3 consists of 15 residues. The CDR3 DNA reads as TGTGCCAGCACGGCTTCTTCCCCCATGAACACTGAAGCTTTCTTT. The encoded protein is CASTASSPMNTEAFF.

This clonotype was picked up many times. V and J are TRBV28 and TRBJ1-1; perhaps TRBD1 as D (5 bases). The CDR3 runs 12 residues. Looked up from germline, CDR1 is MDHEN and CDR2 is SYDVKM. Trimming cost V 6 bases and J 0 bases, with 5 bases left between them. The CDR3 here is CASRGVNTEAFF. CDR3 bases: TGTGCCAGCAGGGGGGTGAACACTGAAGCTTTCTTT.

This clonotype was detected ten times or more. The CDR3 loop is CASSSSSGTFWETQYF. The CDR3 bases are TGTGCCAGCAGTTCGAGTAGCGGGACGTTCTGGGAGACCCAGTACTTC. V usage is TRBV6-5 and J usage is TRBJ2-5, with 8 bases fitting TRBD2. V lost 4 bases, J lost 5 bases, and 12 bases stayed unmatched. The CDR3 covers 16 residues. Germline CDR1 is MNHEY and CDR2 is SVGAGI.

This clonotype showed up many times. The chain uses TRBV20-1 and TRBJ2-7; D is undetermined. Trimming pared 0 bases from V and 2 bases from J, leaving 8 bases between. The germline V gene encodes CDR1 DFQATT and CDR2 SNEGSKA (reference sequence). CDR3 length equals 13 residues. The CDR3 sequence: CSARDVWTYEQYF. The CDR3 DNA follows: TGCAGTGCTAGAGATGTATGGACCTACGAGCAGTACTTC.

The chain joins TRBV4-1 to TRBJ2-5, with 11 positions matching TRBD2. Germline assignment: CDR1 MGHRA and CDR2 YSYEKL. The CDR3 is 17 amino acids. V lost 2 bases, J lost 1 base, and 6 bases stayed unmatched. The CDR3, as DNA: TGCGCCAGCAGCCAACCCTCGGGACTAGCGGTCCAAGAGACCCAGTACTTC. This translates into CASSQPSGLAVQETQYF.

The sample holds a few counts of this clonotype. The chain links TRBV7-9 to TRBJ2-7, with 10 bases matching TRBD2. The trim removed 4 bases at V and 3 bases at J, leaving 6 bases unmatched. CDR3 size: 15 residues. Germline V gene lookup returns CDR1 SEHNR and CDR2 FQNEAQ (reference sequence). CDR3 DNA sequence: TGTGCCAGCAGCTCCCGGGCTAGCGGGAGCTACGAGCAGTACTTC. Encoded protein: CASSSRASGSYEQYF.

The chain combines TRBV19 with TRBJ1-1; 8 bases are shared with TRBD1. The V and J ends lost 6 bases and 3 bases, in that order; junction bases with no gene match: 6. This CDR3 is built from 14 residues. Germline CDR1 is LNHDA and CDR2 is SQIVND (reference sequence). The CDR3 sequence: CASRRTGWDTEAFF. CDR3 coding DNA: TGTGCCAGTAGAAGGACAGGGTGGGACACTGAAGCTTTCTTT.

This clonotype occurred many times. The J gene is TRBJ1-5, the V gene TRBV28; maybe TRBD1 (5 bases). CDR3 size: 15 residues. From germline, CDR1 is MDHEN and CDR2 SYDVKM. V lost 6 bases and J lost 2, with 14 bases in between. The CDR3 DNA reads TGTGCCAGCAGGGACTGGGGACGACGCAATCAGCCCCAGCATTTT. As protein: CASRDWGRRNQPQHF.

This clonotype has at least ten counts. The V and J genes are TRBV28 and TRBJ2-7; D might be TRBD1 (8 bases). The CDR3 length is 15 residues. Germline assignment: CDR1 MDHEN and CDR2 SYDVKM. Trimming took off 4 bases at V and 4 bases at J, with 17 bases between the two ends. The CDR3, as DNA: TGTGCCAGCAGTTCCGGACAGGGAGGGGGATACGAGCAGTACTTC. Its translation is CASSSGQGGGYEQYF.

V is TRBV28 and J is TRBJ1-1; D is unresolved. The CDR3 is made up of 15 amino acids. In germline, CDR1 is MDHEN, CDR2 SYDVKM. V lost 3 bases and J lost 3, with 14 bases in between. The DNA for the CDR3 is TGTGCCAGCAGTTTCCAGTACTGGGGTGACACTGAAGCTTTCTTT. It specifies CASSFQYWGDTEAFF.